This T cell receptor (beta chain) originates from a study of T-cell memory formation after mild COVID-19. Study at large: Largely, TCR clusters stayed within a single donor.

The table lists this clonotype with a few counts. Its antigen is not identified. TCRdb itself ran the 5' RACE reads through MiXCR, one entry per CDR3 protein. The table lists about 470,000 distinct CDR3 sequences, 20% to 30% of them singletons. Germline CDR1 LGHNA, CDR2 YSLEER. The CDR3 loop spans 16 amino acids. V was cut by 0 bases and J by 0 bases, with 9 bases left in between. Study-wide results and limits: Whether day 37 second-wave clones are SARS-CoV-2-specific was not confirmed. Largely, contracting CD4+ clones fell within CM and EM, and contracting CD8+ clones within EMRA.

This receptor was taken from an adult woman who had mild COVID-19 (a few samples of this study predate the infection). Cell type and time point are not known. The chain recombines TRBV4-3 with TRBJ1-3; D is unclear. The source material was PBMCs or a T cell subset sorted from them (not recorded which). The CDR3 nucleotides are TGCGCCAGCAGCCAAGACCCGCTCTACTCTGGAAACACCATATATTTT. Amino acid sequence: CASSQDPLYSGNTIYF.